This paragraph covers one T cell receptor beta chain sequence. Its antigen is not identified. At the DNA level, this CDR3 is encoded by other sequences in the same sample as well. The data were obtained in a study of cytomegalovirus exposure and HLA in healthy donors. Overall study results and limits: Rare sequences made up most TCRs, while some public TCRs were found in many donors.

Sequenced by immunoSEQ multiplex PCR; TCRdb stores in-frame clones only, minus some. The table has over 200,000 clones, less than 90% seen once. The specimen sequenced was PBMCs. The TCR was taken from a woman younger than 35 in good health and CMV-seronegative.

The CDR3 here is CASSLDSETQYF. As DNA, the CDR3 is TGTGCCAGCAGCTTAGACTCGGAGACCCAGTACTTC. The V call is TRBV7-9, the J call TRBJ2-5; D is unresolved. Germline-derived CDR1 and CDR2 are SEHNR and FQNEAQ (reference sequence). This CDR3 is built from 12 residues. The V end was cut by 1 base, the J end by 5 bases, with 5 bases between.